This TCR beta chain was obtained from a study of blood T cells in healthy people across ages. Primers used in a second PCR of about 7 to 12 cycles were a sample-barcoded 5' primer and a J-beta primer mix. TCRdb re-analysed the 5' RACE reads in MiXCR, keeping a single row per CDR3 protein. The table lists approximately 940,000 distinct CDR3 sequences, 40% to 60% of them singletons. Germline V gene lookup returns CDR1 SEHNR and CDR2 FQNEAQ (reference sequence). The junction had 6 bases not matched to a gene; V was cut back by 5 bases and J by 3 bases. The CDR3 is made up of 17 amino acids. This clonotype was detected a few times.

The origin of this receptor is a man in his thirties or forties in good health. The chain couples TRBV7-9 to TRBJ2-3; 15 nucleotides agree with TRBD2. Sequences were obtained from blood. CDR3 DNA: TGTGCCAGCAGCCGGACTAGCGGGGGGGCCCGGACAGATACGCAGTATTTT. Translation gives CASSRTSGGARTDTQYF.